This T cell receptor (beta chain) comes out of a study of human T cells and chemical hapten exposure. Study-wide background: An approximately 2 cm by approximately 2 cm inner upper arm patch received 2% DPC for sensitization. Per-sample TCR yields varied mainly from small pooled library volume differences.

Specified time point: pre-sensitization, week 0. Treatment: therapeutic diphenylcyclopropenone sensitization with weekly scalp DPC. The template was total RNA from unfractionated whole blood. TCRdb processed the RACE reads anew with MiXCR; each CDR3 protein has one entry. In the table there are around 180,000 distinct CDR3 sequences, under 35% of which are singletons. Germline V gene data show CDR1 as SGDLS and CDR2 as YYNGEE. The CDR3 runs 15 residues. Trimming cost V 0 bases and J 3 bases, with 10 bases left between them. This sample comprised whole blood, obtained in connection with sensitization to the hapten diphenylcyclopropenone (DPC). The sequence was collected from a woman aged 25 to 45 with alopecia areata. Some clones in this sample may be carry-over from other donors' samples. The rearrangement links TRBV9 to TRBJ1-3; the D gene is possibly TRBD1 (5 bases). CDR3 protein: CASSVVGTDGNTIYF. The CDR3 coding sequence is TGTGCCAGCAGCGTAGTTGGGACGGATGGAAACACCATATATTTT.